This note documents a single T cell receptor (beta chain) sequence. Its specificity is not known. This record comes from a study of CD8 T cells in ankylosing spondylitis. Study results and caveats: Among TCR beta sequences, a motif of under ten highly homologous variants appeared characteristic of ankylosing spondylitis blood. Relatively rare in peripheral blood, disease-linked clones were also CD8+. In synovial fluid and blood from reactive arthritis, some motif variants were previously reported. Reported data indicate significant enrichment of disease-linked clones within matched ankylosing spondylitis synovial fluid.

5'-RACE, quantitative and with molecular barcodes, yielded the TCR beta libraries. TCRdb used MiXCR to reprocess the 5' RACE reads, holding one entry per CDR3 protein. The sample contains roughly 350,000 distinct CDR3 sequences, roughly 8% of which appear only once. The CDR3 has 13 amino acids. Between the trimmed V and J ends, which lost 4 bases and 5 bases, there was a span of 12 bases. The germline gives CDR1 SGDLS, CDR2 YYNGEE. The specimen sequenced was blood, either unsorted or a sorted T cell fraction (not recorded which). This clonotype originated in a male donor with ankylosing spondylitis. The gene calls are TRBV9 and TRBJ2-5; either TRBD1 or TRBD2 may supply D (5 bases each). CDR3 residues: CASSPLGDETQYF. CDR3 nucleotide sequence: TGTGCCAGCAGCCCTCTGGGGGACGAGACCCAGTACTTC.